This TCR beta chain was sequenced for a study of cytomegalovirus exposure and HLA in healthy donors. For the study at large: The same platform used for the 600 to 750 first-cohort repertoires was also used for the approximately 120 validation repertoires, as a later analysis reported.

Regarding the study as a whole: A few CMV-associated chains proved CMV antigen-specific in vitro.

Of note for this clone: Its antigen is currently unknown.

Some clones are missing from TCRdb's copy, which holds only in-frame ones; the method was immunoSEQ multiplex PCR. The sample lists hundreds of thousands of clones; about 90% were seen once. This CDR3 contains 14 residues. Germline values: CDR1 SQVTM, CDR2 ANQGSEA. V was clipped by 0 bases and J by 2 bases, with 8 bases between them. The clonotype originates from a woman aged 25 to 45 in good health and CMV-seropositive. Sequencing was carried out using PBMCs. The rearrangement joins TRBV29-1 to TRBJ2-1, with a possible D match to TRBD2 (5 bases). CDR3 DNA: TGCAGCGTTGAAGATGGGAGCCCCTACAATGAGCAGTTCTTC. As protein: CSVEDGSPYNEQFF.